This T cell receptor (beta chain) was identified in a study of cytomegalovirus exposure and HLA in healthy donors. A remark on this clone: Its antigen is not identified.

Amplification used 60 Vbeta primers and 13 Jbeta primers. Clones were sequenced by immunoSEQ multiplex PCR, and TCRdb holds only the in-frame ones, with some missing. This table has 130,000 or so clones, about 73% appearing once. Study outcomes and limitations: There were some public TCRs occurring in many donors, but most TCR sequences were rare. HLA allele associations emerged for roughly 16,000 TCR beta sequences in a later analysis, at 0.05 false discovery rate. A prior analysis recorded that most TCR beta V segments were productive about 90% or about 30% of the time.

Per germline, CDR1 MDHEN and CDR2 SYDVKM. The CDR3 has 14 amino acids. The V end was cut by 10 bases, the J end by 5 bases, with 18 bases between. This clonotype was sampled from a woman between 40 and 55 years old in good health and CMV-seronegative. The V and J genes are TRBV28 and TRBJ1-5, with D uncertain. The specimen sequenced was PBMCs. The CDR3 sequence is CATLEVTEYQPQHF. Written as DNA, the CDR3 is TGTGCCACCCTCGAAGTAACGGAGTATCAGCCCCAGCATTTT.